The 20 T cell receptor beta chains reported below all come from one sample, sequenced in a study of T cell repertoires in cytomegalovirus infection. TCRdb reprocessed the reads with MiXCR, giving one entry per CDR3 protein. Among around 250,000 distinct CDR3 sequences listed, 17% were seen once. Sequencing input: CD8+ T cells from PBMCs. The receptors shown here come from a human donor in good health (CMV status not recorded). Some clones in this sample may be carry-over from other donors' samples.

This clonotype was seen ten or more times. The CDR3 DNA sequence: TGTGCCAGCAGCTCGAATCGCGGGGGCTACAATGAGCAGTTCTTC. As protein: CASSSNRGGYNEQFF. The chain combines TRBV7-6 with TRBJ2-1, with 7 bases lining up with TRBD2. CDR1 SGHVS and CDR2 FNYEAQ come from the germline V gene. V lost 4 bases to trimming and J lost 3 bases; unmatched junction nucleotides: 6. The CDR3 is made up of 15 amino acids.

This clonotype was counted many times. V usage is TRBV7-6 and J usage is TRBJ1-6, with 7 bases fitting TRBD1. With 5 bases clipped from V and 7 bases from J, the junction kept 11 bases outside the gene matches. Germline values: CDR1 SGHVS, CDR2 FNYEAQ. This CDR3 has 16 residues. The CDR3 loop reads CASSPTPTGFNSPLHF. The CDR3 DNA reads TGTGCCAGCAGCCCCACCCCGACAGGGTTCAATTCACCCCTCCACTTT.

This clonotype was seen at least ten times. The chain links TRBV20-1 to TRBJ2-1, with TRBD2 matching over 10 bases. Losses at the gene ends were 0 bases for V and 4 bases for J; bases not matched to a gene: 9. The CDR3 is 17 residues long. CDR1 is DFQATT, CDR2 SNEGSKA, per germline (reference sequence). CDR3 sequence reads: CSARDRVSGGPYNEQFF. The CDR3 DNA sequence: TGCAGTGCTAGAGATCGGGTTAGCGGGGGGCCTTACAATGAGCAGTTCTTC.

This chain joins TRBV6-5 and TRBJ2-1; no reliable D call. The V gene lost 7 bases and the J gene lost 6 bases, with 7 bases spanning the gap. The CDR3 spans 11 residues. Germline CDR1 is MNHEY and CDR2 is SVGAGI. In DNA, the CDR3 is TGTGCCAGCACGGCCGGCAATGAGCAGTTCTTC. It translates to CASTAGNEQFF.

The chain uses TRBV11-2 and TRBJ2-2; D is possibly TRBD1 (6 bases). Trimming removed 6 bases at V and 1 base at J, with 18 bases between. The germline gives CDR1 SGHAT, CDR2 FQNNGV. This CDR3 has 17 residues. In nucleotides, the CDR3 is TGTGCCAGCAGGAATCGCTTGGGGGCAAGGAACACCGGGGAGCTGTTTTTT. This encodes CASRNRLGARNTGELFF.

The CDR3 DNA sequence: TGTGCCAGCAGTTACCACGGGGAAAAACTGTTTTTT. This gives the protein CASSYHGEKLFF. This chain joins TRBV28 and TRBJ1-4; D not resolved. The CDR3 runs to 12 residues. Germline V gene data show CDR1 as MDHEN and CDR2 as SYDVKM. The V end lost 4 bases, the J end lost 8 bases, and 8 bases lay between the germline ends.

This clonotype was seen at least ten times. This chain uses TRBV7-8 with TRBJ2-7, with D possibly matching TRBD1 (5 bases). Per germline, CDR1 SGHVS and CDR2 FQNEAQ. Deletions cut 2 bases from V and 1 base from J, with 12 bases between. The length of the CDR3 is 15 residues. The CDR3 region has the DNA TGTGCCAGCAGCTTATCGTTCCCAGGGTCCTACGAGCAGTACTTC. It is translated as CASSLSFPGSYEQYF.

This clonotype was recorded at least ten times. The chain combines TRBV7-9 with TRBJ1-4; D not resolved. This CDR3 comprises 16 residues. The ends were cut back, 1 base at V and 0 bases at J, with 9 bases in the middle. Germline V gene lookup returns CDR1 SEHNR and CDR2 FQNEAQ (reference sequence). The CDR3 DNA follows: TGTGCCAGCAGCTTAGTGTACAGATCAACTAATGAAAAACTGTTTTTT. Translation: CASSLVYRSTNEKLFF.

This clonotype was seen many times. The CDR3 reads CASSLSGWPRQETQYF. The CDR3 coding sequence is TGTGCCAGCAGCTTGTCGGGTTGGCCCCGTCAAGAGACCCAGTACTTC. The chain joins TRBV7-2 to TRBJ2-5, with D unresolved. This CDR3 has 16 residues. Per the germline V gene, CDR1 is SGHTA and CDR2 is FQGNSA. V lost 3 bases and J lost 2, with 16 bases in between.

This clonotype was counted ten times or more. The genes are TRBV7-2 and TRBJ2-2; 7 bases map to TRBD1. The CDR3 has 16 residues. The V and J ends lost 1 base and 4 bases, in that order; junction bases with no gene match: 6. CDR1 and CDR2 from the germline V gene are SGHTA and FQGNSA. CDR3 nucleotide sequence: TGTGCCAGCAGCTTAGGCGGCCAGGGGGTCACCGGGGAGCTGTTTTTT. Its translation is CASSLGGQGVTGELFF.

This clonotype occurred a few times. The gene calls are TRBV7-2 and TRBJ2-7; TRBD1 agrees at 9 bases. Germline V gene lookup returns CDR1 SGHTA and CDR2 FQGNSA. The CDR3 has 15 amino acids. V was pared by 2 bases and J by 2 bases, with 4 bases of the junction left unmatched. As DNA, the CDR3 is TGTGCCAGCAGCTTATGGGACAGGGTGACCTACGAGCAGTACTTC. This codes for CASSLWDRVTYEQYF.

This clonotype was observed a handful of times. The rearrangement links TRBV4-3 to TRBJ2-1, with D perhaps assigned TRBD1 or TRBD2 (6 bases each). The CDR3 length is 15 residues. V lost 4 bases and J 4 bases, leaving 14 bases between the germline ends. Germline V lookup: CDR1 LGHNA, CDR2 YSLEER. The CDR3, as DNA: TGCGCCAGCAGCCCGGGGGCATATAGATACAATGAGCAGTTCTTC. Its protein product is CASSPGAYRYNEQFF.

This clonotype appeared a few times. The chain employs TRBV2 and TRBJ1-2; 10 bases line up with TRBD1. V trimming: 6 bases; J trimming: 4 bases; junction bases outside the gene matches: 14. The CDR3 has 17 amino acids. CDR1 and CDR2 from the germline V gene are SNHLY and FYNNEI. CDR3 in amino acids: CASRHVPGQGPGYGYTF. CDR3 bases: TGTGCCAGCAGACACGTCCCGGGACAGGGGCCGGGCTATGGCTACACCTTC.

This clonotype has a count of ten or more. The gene calls are TRBV7-2 and TRBJ1-1; 7 bases fit TRBD1. In germline, CDR1 is SGHTA, CDR2 FQGNSA. The junction had 6 bases not matched to a gene; V was cut back by 6 bases and J by 2 bases. The CDR3 is made up of 14 amino acids. The CDR3 sequence: CASSSTGYNTEAFF. The DNA of the CDR3 is TGTGCCAGCAGTTCGACAGGGTACAACACTGAAGCTTTCTTT.

This clonotype has more than one count but fewer than ten. J is TRBJ2-6 and V is TRBV2; D is possibly TRBD1 or TRBD2 (5 bases each). The V end was cut by 6 bases, the J end by 0 bases, with 12 bases between. CDR3 size: 16 residues. CDR1 is SNHLY and CDR2 is FYNNEI in the germline V gene. Here the CDR3 DNA reads TGTGCCAGCAGAAGGGACGAACTCTCTGGGGCCAACGTCCTGACTTTC. It codes for CASRRDELSGANVLTF. The whole variable domain, filled in from reference TRBV2 and TRBJ2-6, reads EPEVTQTPSHQVTQMGQEVILRCVPISNHLYFYWYRQILGQKVEFLVSFYNNEISEKSEIFDDQFSVERPDGSNFTLKIRSTKLEDSAMYFCASRRDELSGANVLTFGAGSRLTVL.

This clonotype was counted at least ten times. The chain couples TRBV6-5 to TRBJ1-1; D may be TRBD1 (5 bases). V lost 0 bases, J lost 3 bases, and 11 bases lay in between. Germline V gene sequence: CDR1 MNHEY, CDR2 SVGAGI. This CDR3 is 15 amino acids long. As DNA, the CDR3 is TGTGCCAGCAGTTACTCGGTTGGGGGTTACACTGAAGCTTTCTTT. This gives the protein CASSYSVGGYTEAFF.

The chain employs TRBV6-2 or TRBV6-3 and TRBJ1-2; 8 bases agree with TRBD1. Trimming cost V 8 bases and J 4 bases; bases outside gene matches: 9. The CDR3 extends over 14 amino acids. Germline loops: CDR1 MNHEY, CDR2 SVGEGT. This chain's CDR3 is CASATRTGIYGYTF. The CDR3 coding sequence is TGTGCCAGCGCAACTCGGACAGGGATCTATGGCTACACCTTC.

There are many counts of this clonotype. The chain recombines TRBV28 with TRBJ2-3; D call uncertain. CDR1 and CDR2 from the germline V gene are MDHEN and SYDVKM. This CDR3 comprises 13 residues. Deletions cut 8 bases from V and 1 base from J, with 10 bases between. DNA for the CDR3: TGTGCCAGCGATCGACGGGGCACAGATACGCAGTATTTT. It yields the protein CASDRRGTDTQYF.

This clonotype was picked up a small number of times. V usage is TRBV4-1 and J usage is TRBJ2-7; D remains ambiguous. V lost 5 bases to trimming and J lost 3 bases, with 17 bases between them. The V gene's germline CDR1 is MGHRA and CDR2 YSYEKL. This CDR3 is built from 15 residues. CDR3 protein: CASSYLPGTNYEQYF. The CDR3 coding sequence is TGCGCCAGCAGCTATCTTCCGGGCACAAACTACGAGCAGTACTTC.

J is TRBJ2-1 and V is TRBV12-3 or TRBV12-4, with a weak D call TRBD2 (5 bases). The ends were cut back, 1 base at V and 0 bases at J, with 16 bases in the middle. The CDR3 is 18 residues long. The CDR3 loop is CASSLGRTALSSYNEQFF. The CDR3 nucleotides read TGTGCCAGCAGTTTAGGGCGGACTGCGTTAAGCTCCTACAATGAGCAGTTCTTC.